Shown below are 17 T cell receptor beta chains from a single sample sequenced in a study of human T cells and chemical hapten exposure. Time point described: patch test 1, 2 weeks after DPC sensitization. Treatment in this sample: therapeutic diphenylcyclopropenone sensitization with weekly scalp DPC. MiXCR, applied by TCRdb to the RACE reads, yields one record per CDR3 protein. The sample carries tens of thousands of distinct CDR3 sequences, 7.5% to 9.5% recorded once. The starting material was whole blood, obtained in connection with sensitization to the hapten diphenylcyclopropenone (DPC). The origin of the receptors is a woman aged 30 to 39 with alopecia areata. Some clones in this sample may be carry-over from other donors' samples.

This clonotype was counted a few times. The chain links TRBV6-5 to TRBJ2-3, with D possibly being TRBD2 (5 bases). Looked up from germline, CDR1 is MNHEY and CDR2 is SVGAGI. CDR3 length equals 16 residues. V lost 0 bases and J lost 4, with 14 bases in between. The CDR3 nucleotides read TGTGCCAGCAGTTACTCGCCGGGGAGACGCGCAGATACGCAGTATTTT. Its protein product is CASSYSPGRRADTQYF.

This clonotype has just a few counts. The rearrangement links TRBV7-7 to TRBJ2-3; tentatively, D is TRBD2 (6 bases). This CDR3 is built from 13 residues. The ends were cut back, 6 bases at V and 14 bases at J, with 21 bases in the middle. CDR1 is SSHAT, CDR2 FNYEAQ, per germline (reference sequence). This CDR3 reads CASSTGSSESRYF. DNA of the CDR3: TGTGCCAGCAGTACAGGATCTAGCGAGAGTCGGTATTTT. Variable domain in full (rest from reference TRBV7-7 and TRBJ2-3): GAGVSQSPRYKVTKRGQDVTLRCDPISSHATLYWYQQALGQGPEFLTYFNYEAQPDKSGLPSDRFSAERPEGSISTLTIQRTEQRDSAMYRCASSTGSSESRYFGPGTRLTVL.

The sample holds many counts of this clonotype. J is TRBJ1-1 and V is TRBV20-1, with a possible D match to TRBD1 (6 bases). V lost 0 bases to trimming and J lost 6 bases, with 11 bases between them. This CDR3 is 13 amino acids long. Looked up from germline, CDR1 is DFQATT and CDR2 is SNEGSKA (reference sequence). The CDR3 region has the DNA TGCAGTGCTAGAGATCTGACAGGCCCTGAAGCTTTCTTT. Translating it yields CSARDLTGPEAFF.

This clonotype has just a few counts. This chain connects TRBV18 to TRBJ2-2; D is ambiguous. CDR3 length: 15 residues. The ends were cut back, 4 bases at V and 0 bases at J, with 9 bases in the middle. Germline assignment: CDR1 KGHSH and CDR2 LQKENI. The CDR3 region is CASSLPRTNTGELFF. Here the CDR3 DNA reads TGTGCCAGCTCACTTCCCAGGACGAACACCGGGGAGCTGTTTTTT. Using reference TRBV18 and TRBJ2-2 for the parts outside the CDR3, the full variable domain is NAGVMQNPRHLVRRRGQEARLRCSPMKGHSHVYWYRQLPEEGLKFMVYLQKENIIDESGMPKERFSAEFPKEGPSILRIQQVVRGDSAAYFCASSLPRTNTGELFFGEGSRLTVL.

This rearrangement joins TRBV7-2 to TRBJ1-4; D remains ambiguous. With 1 base removed from V and 8 bases from J, the gap between germline ends came to 8 bases. This CDR3 is 13 amino acids long. Germline CDR1 and CDR2: SGHTA and FQGNSA. The CDR3, as DNA: TGTGCCAGCAGCTTAGAGCCAGAAGAAAAACTGTTTTTT. This gives the protein CASSLEPEEKLFF.

Note on this clonotype: This may be a read error, as it is one base from a much larger clone. The chain links TRBV29-1 to TRBJ1-1; D is uncertain. The CDR3 totals 12 residues. The V and J ends lost 4 bases and 4 bases respectively, with 10 bases between them. Germline V gene sequence: CDR1 SQVTM, CDR2 ANQGSEA. For the CDR3, the DNA is TGCAGCGTTGGGATAGGGTCCACTGAAGCTTTCTTT. It specifies CSVGIGSTEAFF.

This clonotype was detected many times. The genes are TRBV29-1 and TRBJ2-3; weak D call: TRBD1 (6 bases). V was clipped by 7 bases and J by 2 bases, with 13 bases between them. This CDR3 has 13 residues. Germline CDR1 SQVTM, CDR2 ANQGSEA. For the CDR3, the DNA is TGCAGCGGCGAAACAGGGCTCACAGATACGCAGTATTTT. Amino acids: CSGETGLTDTQYF.

Ten or more counts support this clonotype. The V gene is TRBV2, the J gene TRBJ2-3; 8 nucleotides line up with TRBD1. The germline V gene encodes CDR1 SNHLY and CDR2 FYNNEI. This CDR3 is 13 amino acids long. With V trimmed by 11 bases and J by 7 bases, 11 bases remained unmatched. CDR3 sequence: CADARQGRNTQYF. The CDR3 DNA sequence: TGTGCCGATGCGAGACAGGGGCGGAATACGCAGTATTTT.

The chain carries TRBV12-3 or TRBV12-4 and TRBJ2-5; D remains ambiguous. This CDR3 has 14 residues. The ends were cut back, 6 bases at V and 1 base at J, with 12 bases in the middle. CDR3 region: CASSPGSRQETQYF. CDR3 coding DNA: TGTGCCAGCAGCCCGGGCAGTCGCCAAGAGACCCAGTACTTC.

Only a few counts were recorded for this clonotype. The chain is built from TRBV7-2 and TRBJ2-3; maybe TRBD2 (6 bases). The germline V gene encodes CDR1 SGHTA and CDR2 FQGNSA. V was cut by 5 bases and J by 2 bases, with 14 bases left in between. This CDR3 spans 15 amino acids. CDR3 loop: CASSRLTSLTDTQYF. For the CDR3, the DNA is TGTGCCAGCAGCCGATTGACTAGTCTCACAGATACGCAGTATTTT.

This clonotype was seen only a few times. The chain employs TRBV19 and TRBJ1-1; no clear D gene. V was shortened by 3 bases and J by 4 bases, with 9 bases between the two germline ends. CDR3 size: 13 residues. The germline V gene encodes CDR1 LNHDA and CDR2 SQIVND (reference sequence). The CDR3 spells CASSMLGGTEAFF. As DNA, the CDR3 is TGTGCCAGTAGTATGCTTGGTGGCACTGAAGCTTTCTTT.

There are a few counts of this clonotype. The chain carries TRBV29-1 and TRBJ1-1; TRBD1 might be the D (5 bases). Germline-derived CDR1 and CDR2 are SQVTM and ANQGSEA. V was clipped by 4 bases and J by 1 base, with 16 bases between them. The CDR3 length is 15 residues. CDR3 sequence (DNA): TGCAGCGTTGCCCCACGGGGCAGGGAGAACACTGAAGCTTTCTTT. This codes for CSVAPRGRENTEAFF.

This clonotype was seen ten or more times. The J gene is TRBJ2-2, the V gene TRBV5-1; D possibly corresponds to TRBD2 (5 bases). The V and J ends lost 4 bases and 5 bases respectively, with 6 bases between them. Per germline, CDR1 SGHRS and CDR2 YFSETQ. The CDR3 extends over 12 amino acids. For the CDR3, the DNA is TGCGCCAGCAGCACGGGGACCGGGGAGCTGTTTTTT. This codes for CASSTGTGELFF.

The genes are TRBV6-6 and TRBJ1-5; D remains ambiguous. The CDR3 is 11 residues long. CDR1 is MNHNY, CDR2 SVGAGI, per germline (reference sequence). The ends were cut back, 4 bases at V and 7 bases at J, with 5 bases in the middle. The CDR3 protein is CASSSGQPQHF. Written as DNA, the CDR3 is TGTGCCAGCAGTTCAGGCCAGCCCCAGCATTTT.

This clonotype has at least ten counts. V and J are TRBV5-4 and TRBJ2-7; D unresolved. Germline V gives CDR1 SGHNT, CDR2 YYREEE (reference sequence). Trimming left V 1 base short and J 7 bases short, with 3 bases between. CDR3 size: 10 residues. The CDR3: CASSLREQYF. CDR3 sequence (DNA): TGTGCCAGCAGCTTGAGGGAGCAGTACTTC.

This clonotype was observed at least ten times. The chain employs TRBV4-2 and TRBJ2-2; 10 nucleotides agree with TRBD1. The CDR3 extends over 17 amino acids. The V segment lost 1 base and the J segment 1 base; nucleotides outside the gene matches: 3. From germline, CDR1 is LGHNA and CDR2 YNFKEQ. This CDR3 is CASSQGTGGGNTGELFF. CDR3 bases: TGTGCCAGCAGCCAAGGGACAGGGGGGGGGAACACCGGGGAGCTGTTTTTT.

In its sample, this clonotype was seen many times. The rearrangement links TRBV27 to TRBJ2-5; 8 bases are shared with TRBD2. Germline trimming cut 1 base from V and 5 bases from J; bases unmatched to any gene: 9. CDR3 size: 16 residues. Germline CDR1 reads MNHEY; CDR2 reads SMNVEV (reference sequence). CDR3 coding DNA: TGTGCCAGCAGTTTATATGGGCGGGGGGACGGGGAGACCCAGTACTTC. It encodes CASSLYGRGDGETQYF.